This T cell receptor beta chain was captured by sequencing in a study of radiation and T cells in renal cell carcinoma. This CDR3 has 15 residues. The V and J ends lost 4 bases and 3 bases respectively, with 17 bases between them. Germline V lookup: CDR1 SGHRS, CDR2 YFSETQ. Time point indicated: blood 2 weeks post-SBRT. Treatment: 15 Gy SBRT to primary tumor, nephrectomy 4 weeks later. The method was immunoSEQ multiplex PCR; TCRdb's version includes in-frame clones alone and lacks a portion of them. Found here are some 80,000 clones, 86% of them singletons; the top ten hold roughly 20%. This TCR was sampled from a woman aged 45-65 years with renal cell carcinoma. Material: blood, obtained from a patient whose treatment included radiotherapy and nephrectomy. The chain joins TRBV5-1 to TRBJ2-7; TRBD1 is a possible D gene (6 bases). CDR3 nucleotide sequence: TGCGCCAGCAGCCCAAGGCAGGGGTTCGGCTACGAGCAGTACTTC. Translation gives CASSPRQGFGYEQYF.